The clone carrying this T cell receptor beta chain was seen many times. These data are taken from a study of Graves' ophthalmopathy and Graves' hyperthyroidism. This CDR3 has 15 residues. Unmatched junction bases numbered 6, after V lost 6 bases and J lost 0 bases. CDR1 and CDR2 (germline): SGHAT, FQNNGV. RNA transcripts were the source from which TCR beta CDR3 regions were amplified. The first-round RT-PCR employed HTBI primers together with the Qiagen OneStep RT-PCR kit. A multiplex PCR was then performed as the second round. In TCRdb, the multiplex PCR reads were re-called with MiXCR into one record per CDR3 protein. This table has 350,000 to 450,000 distinct CDR3 sequences, 18% appearing once.

The TCR comes from a woman between 18 and 29 years old with Graves' ophthalmopathy. The rearrangement joins TRBV11-2 to TRBJ1-1; 8 bases map to TRBD1. The sequencing sample was made of peripheral blood. The CDR3 coding sequence is TGTGCCAGCAGAAAACCGGGACAGGTGAACACTGAAGCTTTCTTT. Translated: CASRKPGQVNTEAFF.